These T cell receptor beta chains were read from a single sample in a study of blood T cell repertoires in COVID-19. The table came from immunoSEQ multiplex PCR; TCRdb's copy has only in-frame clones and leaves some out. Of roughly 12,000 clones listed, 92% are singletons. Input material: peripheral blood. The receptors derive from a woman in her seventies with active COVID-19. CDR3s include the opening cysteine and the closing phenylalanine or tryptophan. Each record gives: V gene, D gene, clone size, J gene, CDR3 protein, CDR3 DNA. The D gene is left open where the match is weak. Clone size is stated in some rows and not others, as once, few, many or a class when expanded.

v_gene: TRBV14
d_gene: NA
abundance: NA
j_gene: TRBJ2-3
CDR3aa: CASSVGGHTQYF
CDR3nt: TGTGCCAGCAGCGTTGGCGGCCATACGCAGTATTTT

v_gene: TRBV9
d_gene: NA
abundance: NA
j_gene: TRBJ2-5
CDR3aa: CASSGPRGETQYF
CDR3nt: TGTGCCAGCAGCGGACCTAGGGGGGAGACCCAGTACTTC

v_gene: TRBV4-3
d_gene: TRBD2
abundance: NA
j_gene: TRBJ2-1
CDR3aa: CASSTGLAGEWEQFF
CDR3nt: TGCGCCAGCAGCACGGGACTAGCGGGAGAATGGGAGCAGTTCTTC

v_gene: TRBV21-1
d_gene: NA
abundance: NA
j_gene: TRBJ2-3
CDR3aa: CARLGGRADTQYF
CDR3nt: TGTGCCAGATTGGGCGGGAGGGCAGATACGCAGTATTTT

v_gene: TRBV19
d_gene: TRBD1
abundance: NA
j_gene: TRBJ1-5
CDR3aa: CASSIRGQGYNQPQHF
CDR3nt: TGTGCCAGTAGTATTAGGGGGCAGGGGTACAATCAGCCCCAGCATTTT

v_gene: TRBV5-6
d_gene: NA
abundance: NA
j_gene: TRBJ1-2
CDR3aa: CASSLGTSANYGYTF
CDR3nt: TGTGCCAGCAGCCTCGGGACATCAGCTAACTATGGCTACACCTTC

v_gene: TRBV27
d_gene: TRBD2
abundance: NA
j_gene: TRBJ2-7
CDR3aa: CASSRIGAGLSYEQYF
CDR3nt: TGTGCCAGCAGCCGTATCGGAGCGGGACTGTCCTACGAGCAGTACTTC

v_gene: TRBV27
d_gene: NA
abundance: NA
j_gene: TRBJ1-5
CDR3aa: CASSRLQGYQPQHF
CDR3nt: TGTGCCAGCAGTCGCTTACAGGGTTATCAGCCCCAGCATTTT

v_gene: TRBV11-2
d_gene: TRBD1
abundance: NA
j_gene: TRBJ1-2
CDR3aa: CASSSVGGTVKGKNYGYTF
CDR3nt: TGTGCCAGCAGCTCAGTTGGAGGGACAGTCAAGGGAAAAAACTATGGCTACACCTTC

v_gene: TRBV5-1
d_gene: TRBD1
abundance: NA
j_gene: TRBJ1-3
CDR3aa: CASSYSPGQRSGNTIYF
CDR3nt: TGCGCCAGCAGCTATTCCCCGGGACAGAGATCTGGAAACACCATATATTTT

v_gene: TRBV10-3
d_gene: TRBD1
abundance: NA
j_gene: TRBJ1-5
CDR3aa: CAISQDRGRNQPQHF
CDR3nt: TGTGCCATCAGCCAGGACAGGGGACGCAATCAGCCCCAGCATTTT

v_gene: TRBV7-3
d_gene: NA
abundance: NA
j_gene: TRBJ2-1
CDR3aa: CASSQTGSSYNEQFF
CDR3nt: TGTGCCAGCAGCCAAACTGGGAGCTCCTACAATGAGCAGTTCTTC

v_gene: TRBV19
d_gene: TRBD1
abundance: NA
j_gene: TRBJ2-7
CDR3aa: CASSERTGPYEQYF
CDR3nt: TGTGCCAGTAGTGAAAGGACAGGACCCTACGAGCAGTACTTC

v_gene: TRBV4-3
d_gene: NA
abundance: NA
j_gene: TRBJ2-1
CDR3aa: CASSQEGQGGNEQFF
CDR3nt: TGCGCCAGCAGCCAAGAAGGGCAGGGGGGCAATGAGCAGTTCTTC

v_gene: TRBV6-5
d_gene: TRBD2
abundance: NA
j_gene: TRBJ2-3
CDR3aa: CASSAPTSGRDTQYF
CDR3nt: TGTGCCAGCAGCGCCCCGACTAGCGGGAGAGATACGCAGTATTTT

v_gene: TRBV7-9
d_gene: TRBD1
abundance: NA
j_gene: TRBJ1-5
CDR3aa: CASSTGTGGGNQPQHF
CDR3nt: TGTGCCAGCAGCACCGGGACAGGAGGTGGCAATCAGCCCCAGCATTTT

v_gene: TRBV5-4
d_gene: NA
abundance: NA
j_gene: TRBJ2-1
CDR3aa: CASSLDPGGEQFF
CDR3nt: TGTGCCAGCAGCTTGGATCCCGGAGGTGAGCAGTTCTTC

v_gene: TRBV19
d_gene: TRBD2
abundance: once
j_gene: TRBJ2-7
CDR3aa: CASSLGTSGTYEQYF
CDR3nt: TGTGCCAGTAGCCTCGGGACTAGCGGTACCTACGAGCAGTACTTC

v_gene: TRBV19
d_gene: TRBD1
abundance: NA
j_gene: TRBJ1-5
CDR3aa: CASSRGGQDNQPQHF
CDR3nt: TGTGCCAGTAGTAGGGGAGGACAGGACAATCAGCCCCAGCATTTT

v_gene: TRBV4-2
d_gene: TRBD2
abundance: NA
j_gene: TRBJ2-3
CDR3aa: CASSQEGEGTDTQYF
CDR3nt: TGTGCCAGCAGCCAAGAGGGGGAGGGGACAGATACGCAGTATTTT

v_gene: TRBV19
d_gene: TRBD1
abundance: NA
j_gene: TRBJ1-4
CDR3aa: CASSQTGIAVEKLFF
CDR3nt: TGTGCCAGTAGCCAGACAGGGATTGCGGTTGAAAAACTGTTTTTT

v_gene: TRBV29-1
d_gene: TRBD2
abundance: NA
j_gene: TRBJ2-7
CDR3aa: CSVEAQRGAGPYEQYF
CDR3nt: TGCAGCGTTGAAGCTCAGCGGGGCGCGGGCCCCTACGAGCAGTACTTC

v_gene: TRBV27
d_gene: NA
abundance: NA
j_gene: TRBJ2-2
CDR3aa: CAQQWSRDNGELFF
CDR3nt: TGTGCCCAGCAGTGGTCCAGGGACAACGGGGAGCTGTTTTTT

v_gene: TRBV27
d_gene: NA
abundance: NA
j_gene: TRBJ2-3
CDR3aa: CASSLLSGVTDTQYF
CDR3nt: TGTGCCAGCAGTTTATTATCGGGAGTAACAGATACGCAGTATTTT

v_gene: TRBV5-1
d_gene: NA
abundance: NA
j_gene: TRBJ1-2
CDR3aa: CASSQTPGSANYGYTF
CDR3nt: TGCGCCAGCAGTCAGACGCCAGGGTCGGCTAACTATGGCTACACCTTC

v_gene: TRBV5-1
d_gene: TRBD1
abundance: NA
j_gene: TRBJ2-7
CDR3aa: CASSPGQGAYEQYF
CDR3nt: TGCGCCAGCAGCCCGGGACAGGGAGCCTACGAGCAGTACTTC

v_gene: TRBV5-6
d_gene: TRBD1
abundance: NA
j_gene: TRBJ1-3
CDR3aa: CASSFRGGTDTIYF
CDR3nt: TGTGCCAGCAGCTTTCGAGGGGGGACAGACACCATATATTTT

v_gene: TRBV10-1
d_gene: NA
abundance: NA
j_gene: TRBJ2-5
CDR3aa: CASSESGGETQYF
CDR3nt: TGCGCCAGCAGTGAGTCGGGGGGTGAGACCCAGTACTTC

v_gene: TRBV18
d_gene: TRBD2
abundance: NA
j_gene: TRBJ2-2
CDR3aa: CASSPIRLAGTGELFF
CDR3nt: TGTGCCAGCTCACCAATAAGACTAGCGGGGACCGGGGAGCTGTTTTTT

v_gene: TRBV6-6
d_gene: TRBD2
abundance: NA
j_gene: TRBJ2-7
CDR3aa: CASSYRGLAGGEQYF
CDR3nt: TGTGCCAGCAGTTACAGAGGACTAGCGGGAGGCGAGCAGTACTTC

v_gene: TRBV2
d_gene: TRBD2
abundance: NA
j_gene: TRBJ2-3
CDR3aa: CASSGPGTSGRGTQYF
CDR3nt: TGTGCCAGCAGTGGCCCCGGGACTAGCGGGAGGGGTACGCAGTATTTT

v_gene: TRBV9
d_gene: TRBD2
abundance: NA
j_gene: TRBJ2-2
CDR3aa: CASSAGYLAGERTGELFF
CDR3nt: TGTGCCAGCAGCGCCGGGTACTTAGCGGGAGAAAGGACCGGGGAGCTGTTTTTT

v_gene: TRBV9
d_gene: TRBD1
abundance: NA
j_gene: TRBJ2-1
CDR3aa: CASSGTGGVEQFF
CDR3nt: TGTGCCAGCAGCGGGACAGGGGGCGTTGAGCAGTTCTTC

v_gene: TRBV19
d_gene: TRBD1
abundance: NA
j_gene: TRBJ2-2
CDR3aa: CASSPRTGGPTGELFF
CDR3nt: TGTGCCAGTAGTCCACGGACAGGTGGACCTACCGGGGAGCTGTTTTTT

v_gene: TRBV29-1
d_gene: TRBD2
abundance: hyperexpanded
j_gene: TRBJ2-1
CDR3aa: CSATLGLAGRGDEQFF
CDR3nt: TGCAGCGCCACCCTTGGACTAGCGGGTAGGGGCGATGAGCAGTTCTTC

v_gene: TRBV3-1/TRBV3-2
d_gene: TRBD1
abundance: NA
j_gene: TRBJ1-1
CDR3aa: CASSQGQGAAEAFF
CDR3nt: TGTGCCAGCAGCCAAGGACAGGGGGCGGCTGAAGCTTTCTTT

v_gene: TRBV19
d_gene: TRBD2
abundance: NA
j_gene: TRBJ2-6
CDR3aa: CASSYRTSGVLGGANVLTF
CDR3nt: TGTGCCAGTAGTTACCGGACTAGCGGGGTCTTAGGTGGGGCCAACGTCCTGACTTTC

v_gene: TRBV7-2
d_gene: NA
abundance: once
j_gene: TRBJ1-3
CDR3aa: CASSPRGGGNTIYF
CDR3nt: TGTGCCAGCAGCCCAAGGGGCGGAGGAAACACCATATATTTT

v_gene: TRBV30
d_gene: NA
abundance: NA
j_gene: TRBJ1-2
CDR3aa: CAWSVPTGFNYGYTF
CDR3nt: TGTGCCTGGAGTGTACCTACCGGGTTTAACTATGGCTACACCTTC

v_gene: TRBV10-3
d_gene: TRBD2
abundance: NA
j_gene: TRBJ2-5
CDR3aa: CAISGASGSVETQYF
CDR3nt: TGTGCCATCAGTGGGGCTAGCGGGAGTGTGGAGACCCAGTACTTC

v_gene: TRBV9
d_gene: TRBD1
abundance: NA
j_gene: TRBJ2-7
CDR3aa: CASSRTTGTGLYEQYF
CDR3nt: TGTGCCAGCAGCCGCACCACCGGGACAGGGCTTTACGAGCAGTACTTC

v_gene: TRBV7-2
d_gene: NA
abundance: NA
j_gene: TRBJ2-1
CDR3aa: CASSTPRARLNEQFF
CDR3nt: TGTGCCAGCAGTACGCCGAGGGCCCGACTCAATGAGCAGTTCTTC

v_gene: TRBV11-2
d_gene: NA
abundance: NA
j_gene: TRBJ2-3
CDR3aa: CASSLATTSTDTQYF
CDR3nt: TGTGCCAGCAGCTTAGCTACGACTAGCACAGATACGCAGTATTTT

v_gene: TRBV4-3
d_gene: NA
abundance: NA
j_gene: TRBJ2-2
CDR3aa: CASSPIAGGDTGELFF
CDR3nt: TGCGCCAGCAGCCCCATTGCCGGCGGGGACACCGGGGAGCTGTTTTTT

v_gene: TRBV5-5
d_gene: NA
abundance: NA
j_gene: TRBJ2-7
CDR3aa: CASSLMVEGEQYF
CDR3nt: TGTGCCAGCAGCTTAATGGTTGAGGGCGAGCAGTACTTC

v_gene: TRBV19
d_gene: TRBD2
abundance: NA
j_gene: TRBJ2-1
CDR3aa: CASSIPAGGNNEQFF
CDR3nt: TGTGCCAGTAGTATACCAGCGGGAGGGAACAATGAGCAGTTCTTC

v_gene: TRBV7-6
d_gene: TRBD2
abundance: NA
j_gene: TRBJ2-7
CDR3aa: CASSFSGGPSYEQYF
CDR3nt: TGTGCCAGCAGTTTTAGCGGGGGCCCCTCCTACGAGCAGTACTTC

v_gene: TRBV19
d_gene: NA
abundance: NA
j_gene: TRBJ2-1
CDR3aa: CASRQRDEQFF
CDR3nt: TGTGCCAGTAGGCAGAGGGATGAGCAGTTCTTC

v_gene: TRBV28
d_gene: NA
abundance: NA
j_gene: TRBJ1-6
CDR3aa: CASSQPQGPHWNSPLHF
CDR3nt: TGTGCCAGCAGTCAGCCGCAGGGCCCCCATTGGAATTCACCCCTCCACTTT

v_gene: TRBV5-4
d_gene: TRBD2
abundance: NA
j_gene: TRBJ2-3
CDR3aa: CASKPSGGTDTQYF
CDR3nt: TGTGCCAGCAAACCTAGCGGGGGCACAGATACGCAGTATTTT

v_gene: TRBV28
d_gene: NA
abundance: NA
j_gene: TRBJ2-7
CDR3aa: CASRRRGGSSYEQYF
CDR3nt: TGTGCCAGCAGACGCAGGGGAGGGAGCTCCTACGAGCAGTACTTC

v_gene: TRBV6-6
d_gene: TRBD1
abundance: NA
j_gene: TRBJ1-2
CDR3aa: CASSYSGDSLYYGYTF
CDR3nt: TGTGCCAGCAGTTACTCAGGGGACAGCTTGTACTATGGCTACACCTTC

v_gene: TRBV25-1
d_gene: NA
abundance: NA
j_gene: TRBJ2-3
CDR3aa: CASSEDLDTDTQYF
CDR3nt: TGTGCCAGCAGTGAGGATCTAGACACAGATACGCAGTATTTT

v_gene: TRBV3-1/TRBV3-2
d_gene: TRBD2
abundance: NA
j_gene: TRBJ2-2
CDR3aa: CASSLAGGTGELFF
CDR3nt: TGTGCCAGCAGTCTAGCGGGAGGCACCGGGGAGCTGTTTTTT

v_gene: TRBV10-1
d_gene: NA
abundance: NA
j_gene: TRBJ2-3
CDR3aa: CASSPSGADTQYF
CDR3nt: TGCGCCAGCAGTCCTTCAGGGGCAGATACGCAGTATTTT

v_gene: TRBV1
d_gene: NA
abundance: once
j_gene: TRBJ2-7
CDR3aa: CTSSQDLRLAGYYEQYF
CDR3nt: TGCACCAGCAGCCAAGATCTGCGACTAGCGGGATACTACGAGCAGTACTTC

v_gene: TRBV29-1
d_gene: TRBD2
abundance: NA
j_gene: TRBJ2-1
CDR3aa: CSVVDNSGSNEQFF
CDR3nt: TGCAGCGTGGTGGACAATAGCGGGTCCAATGAGCAGTTCTTC